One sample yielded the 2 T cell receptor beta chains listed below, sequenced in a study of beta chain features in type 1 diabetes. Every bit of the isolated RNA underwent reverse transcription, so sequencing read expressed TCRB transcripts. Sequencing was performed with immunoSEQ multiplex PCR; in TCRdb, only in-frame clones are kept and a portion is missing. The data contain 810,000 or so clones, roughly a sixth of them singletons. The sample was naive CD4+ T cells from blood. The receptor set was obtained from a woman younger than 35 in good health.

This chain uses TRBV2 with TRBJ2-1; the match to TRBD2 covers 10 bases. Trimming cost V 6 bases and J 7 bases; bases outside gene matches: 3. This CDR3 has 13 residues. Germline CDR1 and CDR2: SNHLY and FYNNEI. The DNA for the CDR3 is TGTGCCAGCAGGCCAGCGGGAGGGAATGAGCAGTTCTTC. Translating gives CASRPAGGNEQFF.

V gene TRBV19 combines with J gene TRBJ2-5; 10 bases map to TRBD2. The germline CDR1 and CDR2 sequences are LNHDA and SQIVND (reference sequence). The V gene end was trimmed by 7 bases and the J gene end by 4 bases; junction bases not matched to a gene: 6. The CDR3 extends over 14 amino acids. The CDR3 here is CASKPSGSPETQYF. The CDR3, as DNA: TGTGCCAGTAAACCTAGCGGGAGTCCAGAGACCCAGTACTTC.